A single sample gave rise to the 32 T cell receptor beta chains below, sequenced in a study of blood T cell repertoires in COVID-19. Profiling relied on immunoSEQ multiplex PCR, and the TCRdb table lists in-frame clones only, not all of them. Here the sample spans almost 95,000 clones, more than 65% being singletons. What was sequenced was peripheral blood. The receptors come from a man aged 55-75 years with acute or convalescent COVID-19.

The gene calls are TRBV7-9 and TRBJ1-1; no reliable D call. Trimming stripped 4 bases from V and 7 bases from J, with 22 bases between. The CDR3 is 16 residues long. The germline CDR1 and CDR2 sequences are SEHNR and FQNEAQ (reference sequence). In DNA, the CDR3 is TGTGCCAGCAGCTCTAGACGGGGTATATTGGTCGATGAAGCTTTCTTT. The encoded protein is CASSSRRGILVDEAFF.

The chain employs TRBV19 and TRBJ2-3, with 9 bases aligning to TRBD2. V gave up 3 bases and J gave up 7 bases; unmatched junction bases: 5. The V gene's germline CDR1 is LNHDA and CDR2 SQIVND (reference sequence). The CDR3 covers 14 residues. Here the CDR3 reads CASSILAGSYTQYF. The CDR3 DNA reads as TGTGCCAGTAGTATTCTAGCGGGGAGTTATACGCAGTATTTT.

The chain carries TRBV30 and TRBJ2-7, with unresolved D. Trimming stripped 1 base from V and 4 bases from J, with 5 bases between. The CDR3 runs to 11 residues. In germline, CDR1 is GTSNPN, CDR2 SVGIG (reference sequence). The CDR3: CAWSASYEQYF. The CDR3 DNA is TGTGCCTGGAGTGCTTCTTACGAGCAGTACTTC.

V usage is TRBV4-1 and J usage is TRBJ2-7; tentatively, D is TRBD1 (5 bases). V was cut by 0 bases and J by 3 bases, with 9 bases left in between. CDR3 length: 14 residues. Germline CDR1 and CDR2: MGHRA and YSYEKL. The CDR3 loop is CASSQDKDNYEQYF. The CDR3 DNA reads TGCGCCAGCAGCCAAGATAAGGACAACTACGAGCAGTACTTC.

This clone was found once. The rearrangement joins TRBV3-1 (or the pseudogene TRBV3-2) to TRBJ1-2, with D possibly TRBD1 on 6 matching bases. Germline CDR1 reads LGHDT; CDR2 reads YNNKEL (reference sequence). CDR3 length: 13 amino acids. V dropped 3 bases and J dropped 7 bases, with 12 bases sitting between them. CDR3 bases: TGTGCCAGCAGCCACCGGGACACTAGTGGCTACACCTTC. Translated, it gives CASSHRDTSGYTF.

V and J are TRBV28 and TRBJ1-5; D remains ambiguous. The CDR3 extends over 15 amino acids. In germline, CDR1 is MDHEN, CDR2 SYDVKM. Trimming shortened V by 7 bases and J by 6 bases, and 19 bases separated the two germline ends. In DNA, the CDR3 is TGTGCCAGCACCTCGCCGGGAGCACGGAGTCAGCCCCAGCATTTT. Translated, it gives CASTSPGARSQPQHF.

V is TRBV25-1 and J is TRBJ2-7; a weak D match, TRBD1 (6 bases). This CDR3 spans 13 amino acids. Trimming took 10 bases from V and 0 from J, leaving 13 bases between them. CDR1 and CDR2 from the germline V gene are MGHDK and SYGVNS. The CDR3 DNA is TGTGCCACCAAGGGGGAAAGCTCCTACGAGCAGTACTTC. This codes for CATKGESSYEQYF.

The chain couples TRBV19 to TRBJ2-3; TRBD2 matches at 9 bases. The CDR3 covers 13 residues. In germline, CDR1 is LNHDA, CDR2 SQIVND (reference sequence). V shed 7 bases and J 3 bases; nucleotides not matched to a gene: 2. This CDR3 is CASNLAGTDTQYF. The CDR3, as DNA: TGTGCCAGTAACCTAGCGGGGACAGATACGCAGTATTTT.

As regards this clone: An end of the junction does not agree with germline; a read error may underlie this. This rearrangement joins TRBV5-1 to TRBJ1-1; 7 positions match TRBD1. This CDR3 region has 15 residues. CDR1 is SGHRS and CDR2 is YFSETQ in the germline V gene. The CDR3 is CASRFRGRGATEAFF. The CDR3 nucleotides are TGCGCCAGCCGCTTTAGGGGGCGAGGGGCCACTGAAGCTTTCTTT.

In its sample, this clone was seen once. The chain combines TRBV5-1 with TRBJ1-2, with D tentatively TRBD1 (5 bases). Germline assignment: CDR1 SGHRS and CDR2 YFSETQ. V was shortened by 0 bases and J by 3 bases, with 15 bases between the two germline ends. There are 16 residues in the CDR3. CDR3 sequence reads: CASSLVAQGGDYGYTF. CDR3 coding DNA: TGCGCCAGCAGCTTGGTCGCCCAGGGAGGGGACTATGGCTACACCTTC.

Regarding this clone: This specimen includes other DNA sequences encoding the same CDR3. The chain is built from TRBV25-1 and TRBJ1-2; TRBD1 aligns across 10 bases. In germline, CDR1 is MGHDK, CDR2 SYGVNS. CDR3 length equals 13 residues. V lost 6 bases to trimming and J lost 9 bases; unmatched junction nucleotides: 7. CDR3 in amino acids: CASRSDRGLSYTF. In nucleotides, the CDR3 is TGTGCCAGCAGATCCGACAGGGGGCTGAGCTACACCTTC.

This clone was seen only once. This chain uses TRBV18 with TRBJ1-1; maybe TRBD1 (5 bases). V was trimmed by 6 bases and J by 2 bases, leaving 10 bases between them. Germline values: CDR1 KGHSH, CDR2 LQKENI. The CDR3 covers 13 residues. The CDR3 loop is CASSQTDNTEAFF. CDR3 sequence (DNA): TGTGCCAGCTCTCAGACAGATAACACTGAAGCTTTCTTT.

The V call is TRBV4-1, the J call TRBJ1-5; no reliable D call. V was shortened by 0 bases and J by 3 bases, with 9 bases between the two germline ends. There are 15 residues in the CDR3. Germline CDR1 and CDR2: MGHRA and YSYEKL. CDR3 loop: CASSQDRGYNQPQHF. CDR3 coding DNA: TGCGCCAGCAGCCAAGACCGGGGATACAATCAGCCCCAGCATTTT.

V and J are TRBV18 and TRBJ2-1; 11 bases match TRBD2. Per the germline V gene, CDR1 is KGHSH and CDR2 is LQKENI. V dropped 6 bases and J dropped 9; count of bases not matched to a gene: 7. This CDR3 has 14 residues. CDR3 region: CASSVSGGASEQFF. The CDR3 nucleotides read TGTGCCAGCTCGGTTAGCGGGGGGGCATCTGAGCAGTTCTTC.

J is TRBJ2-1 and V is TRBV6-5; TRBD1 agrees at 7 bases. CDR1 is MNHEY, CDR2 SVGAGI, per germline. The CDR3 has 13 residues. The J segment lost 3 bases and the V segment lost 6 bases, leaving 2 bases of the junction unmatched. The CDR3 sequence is CASSRGNYNEQFF. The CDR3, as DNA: TGTGCCAGCAGCAGGGGGAACTACAATGAGCAGTTCTTC.

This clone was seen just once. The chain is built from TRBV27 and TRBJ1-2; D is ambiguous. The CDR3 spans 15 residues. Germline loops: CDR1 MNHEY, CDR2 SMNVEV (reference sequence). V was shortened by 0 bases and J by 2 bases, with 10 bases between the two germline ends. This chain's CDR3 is CASSLSGTSNYGYTF. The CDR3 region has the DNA TGTGCCAGCAGTTTATCGGGCACCTCCAACTATGGCTACACCTTC.

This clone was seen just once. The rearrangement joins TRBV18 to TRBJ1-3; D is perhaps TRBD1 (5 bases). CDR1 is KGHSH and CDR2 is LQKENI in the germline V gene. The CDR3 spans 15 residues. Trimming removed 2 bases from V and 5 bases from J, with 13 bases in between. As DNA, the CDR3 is TGTGCCAGCTCACCAGGACAAAGGGTACGAAACACCATATATTTT. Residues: CASSPGQRVRNTIYF. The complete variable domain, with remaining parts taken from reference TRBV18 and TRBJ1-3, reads NAGVMQNPRHLVRRRGQEARLRCSPMKGHSHVYWYRQLPEEGLKFMVYLQKENIIDESGMPKERFSAEFPKEGPSILRIQQVVRGDSAAYFCASSPGQRVRNTIYFGEGSWLTVV.

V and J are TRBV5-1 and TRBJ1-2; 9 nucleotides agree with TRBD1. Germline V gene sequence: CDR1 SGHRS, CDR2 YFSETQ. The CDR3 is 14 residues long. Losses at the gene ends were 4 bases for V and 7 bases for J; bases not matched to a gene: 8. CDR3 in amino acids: CASSDGTGLAGYTF. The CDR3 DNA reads TGCGCCAGCAGCGACGGGACAGGGCTCGCTGGCTACACCTTC.

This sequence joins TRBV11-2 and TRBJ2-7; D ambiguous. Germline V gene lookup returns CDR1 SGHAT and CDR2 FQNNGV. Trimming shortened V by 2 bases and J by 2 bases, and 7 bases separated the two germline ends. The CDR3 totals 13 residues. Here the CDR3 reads CASSLNTAYEQYF. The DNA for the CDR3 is TGTGCCAGCAGCTTAAACACAGCCTACGAGCAGTACTTC. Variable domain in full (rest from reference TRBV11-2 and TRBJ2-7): EAGVAQSPRYKIIEKRQSVAFWCNPISGHATLYWYQQILGQGPKLLIQFQNNGVVDDSQLPKDRFSAERLKGVDSTLKIQPAKLEDSAVYLCASSLNTAYEQYFGPGTRLTVT.

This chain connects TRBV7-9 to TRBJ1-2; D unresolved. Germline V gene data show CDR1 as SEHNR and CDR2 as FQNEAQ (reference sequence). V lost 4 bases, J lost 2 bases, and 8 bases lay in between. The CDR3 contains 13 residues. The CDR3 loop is CASSSTRNYGYTF. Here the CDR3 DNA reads TGTGCCAGCAGCTCGACCAGGAACTATGGCTACACCTTC.

CDR3: CASSPPSPSVPGYTF. DNA of the CDR3: TGTGCCAGCTCACCACCCTCCCCATCGGTTCCTGGCTACACCTTC. This chain joins TRBV18 and TRBJ1-2; D ambiguous. Germline CDR1 KGHSH, CDR2 LQKENI. Trimming cost V 0 bases and J 7 bases, with 15 bases left between them. The length of the CDR3 is 15 residues.

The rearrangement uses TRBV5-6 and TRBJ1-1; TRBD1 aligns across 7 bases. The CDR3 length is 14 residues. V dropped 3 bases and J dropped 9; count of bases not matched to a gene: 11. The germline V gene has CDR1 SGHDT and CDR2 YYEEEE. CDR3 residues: CASSSAGGSTQAFF. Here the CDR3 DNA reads TGTGCCAGCAGCTCGGCAGGGGGATCCACGCAAGCTTTCTTT.

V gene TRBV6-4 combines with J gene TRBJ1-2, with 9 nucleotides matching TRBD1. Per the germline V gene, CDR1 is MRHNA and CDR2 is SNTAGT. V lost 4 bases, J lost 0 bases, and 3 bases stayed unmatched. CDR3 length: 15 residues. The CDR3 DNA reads TGTGCCAGCAGTGTGGGACAGGGACCTAACTATGGCTACACCTTC. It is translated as CASSVGQGPNYGYTF.

CDR3 region: CASSFRLSNYGYTF. In DNA, the CDR3 is TGTGCCAGCAGTTTTCGACTGTCTAACTATGGCTACACCTTC. V gene TRBV28 combines with J gene TRBJ1-2, with D unclear. The CDR3 extends over 14 amino acids. V was clipped by 3 bases and J by 0 bases, with 8 bases between them. Germline CDR1 is MDHEN and CDR2 is SYDVKM.

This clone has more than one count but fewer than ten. CDR3 amino acids: CASSVGQGKNSPLHF. The CDR3, as DNA: TGTGCCAGCAGCGTCGGACAGGGAAAGAATTCACCCCTCCACTTT. The rearrangement links TRBV9 to TRBJ1-6; 8 nucleotides line up with TRBD1. V gave up 2 bases and J gave up 7 bases; unmatched junction bases: 5. The CDR3 consists of 15 residues. Germline V lookup: CDR1 SGDLS, CDR2 YYNGEE.

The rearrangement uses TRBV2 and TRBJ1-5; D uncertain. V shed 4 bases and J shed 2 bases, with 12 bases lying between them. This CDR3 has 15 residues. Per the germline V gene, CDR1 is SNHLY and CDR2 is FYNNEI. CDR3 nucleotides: TGTGCCAGCAGTGTCGGAGTACGGGGCAATCAGCCCCAGCATTTT. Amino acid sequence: CASSVGVRGNQPQHF.

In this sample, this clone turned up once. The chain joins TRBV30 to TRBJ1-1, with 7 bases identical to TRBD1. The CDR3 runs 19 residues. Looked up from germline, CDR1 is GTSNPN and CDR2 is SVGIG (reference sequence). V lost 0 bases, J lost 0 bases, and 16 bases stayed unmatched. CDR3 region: CAWSVRPGTVNLLNTEAFF. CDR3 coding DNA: TGTGCCTGGAGTGTGCGTCCCGGGACAGTCAATCTCCTGAACACTGAAGCTTTCTTT.

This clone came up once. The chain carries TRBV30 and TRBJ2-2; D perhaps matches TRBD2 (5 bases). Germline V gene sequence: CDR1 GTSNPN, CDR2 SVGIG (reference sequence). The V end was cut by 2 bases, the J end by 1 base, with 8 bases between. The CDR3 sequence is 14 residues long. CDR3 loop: CAWSWRVNTGELFF. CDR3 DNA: TGTGCCTGGAGTTGGCGGGTGAACACCGGGGAGCTGTTTTTT.

CDR3 coding DNA: TGCAGCGTCGTTACAGGGGGCTATGAAGGCTACACCTTC. Amino acid sequence: CSVVTGGYEGYTF. The rearrangement joins TRBV29-1 to TRBJ1-2; 9 bases match TRBD1. Trimming took 6 bases from V and 8 from J; bases not matched to a gene: 10. Germline V gene sequence: CDR1 SQVTM, CDR2 ANQGSEA. This CDR3 contains 13 residues.

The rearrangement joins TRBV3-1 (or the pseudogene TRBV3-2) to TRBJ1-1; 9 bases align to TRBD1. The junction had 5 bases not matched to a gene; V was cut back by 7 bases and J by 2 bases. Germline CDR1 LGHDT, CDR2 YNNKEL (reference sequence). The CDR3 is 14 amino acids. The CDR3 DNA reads TGTGCCAGCAAACGGACAGGGGAAAACACTGAAGCTTTCTTT. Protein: CASKRTGENTEAFF.

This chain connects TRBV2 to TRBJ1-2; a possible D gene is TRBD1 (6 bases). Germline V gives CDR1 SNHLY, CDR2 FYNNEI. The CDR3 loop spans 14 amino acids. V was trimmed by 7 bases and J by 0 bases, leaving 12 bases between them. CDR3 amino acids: CASKVQGSNYGYTF. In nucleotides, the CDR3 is TGTGCCAGCAAGGTACAGGGTTCTAACTATGGCTACACCTTC.

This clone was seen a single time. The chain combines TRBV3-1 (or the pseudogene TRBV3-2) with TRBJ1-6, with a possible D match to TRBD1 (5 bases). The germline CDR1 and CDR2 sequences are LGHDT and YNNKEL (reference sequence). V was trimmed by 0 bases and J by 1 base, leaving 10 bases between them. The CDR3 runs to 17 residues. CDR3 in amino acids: CASSQDTGTSYNSPLHF. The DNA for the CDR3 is TGTGCCAGCAGCCAAGATACGGGGACTTCCTATAATTCACCCCTCCACTTT.